Below, one T cell receptor beta chain is given with its context. The antigen this receptor binds is unknown. Base qualities are missing; no much larger clone stands one base away. What this sample's time point label stands for: blood 4 weeks post-SBRT, at nephrectomy. The sample's treatment or condition label, in plain terms: 15 Gy SBRT to primary tumor, nephrectomy 4 weeks later. The samples were obtained from a clinical trial, where primary renal cell carcinomas were treated with 15 Gy stereotactic body radiation therapy and then removed by nephrectomy 4 weeks afterward. To track tumor-enriched clonotypes, serial peripheral blood was sampled from radiation-treated patients at baseline and at 2 weeks and 4 weeks after SBRT. All patients had renal cell carcinoma with clear cell pathology. Genomic DNA for TCR sequencing was prepared using the QIAamp DNA Blood Mini Kit (Qiagen). The analyses included just those samples that passed every quality control check.

Following the manufacturer's recommendations, the immunoSEQ kit was used to generate TCR beta libraries from genomic DNA. To prepare the libraries, a first multiplex PCR with proprietary primers was run, followed by a second PCR that added unique barcodes, and a bead cleanup was done after each round. A positive control reaction and a negative control reaction, both provided in the kit, were run with every batch of samples. The final libraries were assessed on an Agilent 4200 TapeStation D1000 ScreenTape, pooled by volume, and quantified by qPCR. An Illumina NextSeq500 fitted with a MidOutput 150-cycle cartridge performed the sequencing, running 156 Read1 cycles and 15 Index1 cycles with the kit's custom primers. The pooled library was loaded at 0.75 to 1 pM, and roughly 20% PhiX control was spiked in. Turning to the authors' computational methods: The vendor-processed data were analyzed in R, and a clonotype was defined as all T cells that share the same CDR3 nucleotide sequence. For clone abundance analyses, frequencies were normalized to the 10,000 most abundant clones in each sample. Public T cell clones, which averaged fewer than five per sample, were removed prior to analysis. A difference in abundance of at least 32-fold between compartments was used to define tumor-enriched and baseline blood-enriched clonotypes. A beta-binomial differential abundance model was used to identify clonotypes that were expanded or contracted between blood time points. Similarity between tumor and blood repertoires was quantified using the Baroni-Urbani and Buser coefficient, and groups were compared with two-tailed Wilcoxon tests in R. The table was pulled from immuneACCESS by TCRdb, which kept in-frame rearrangements only. Such tables lose some clones; where checked, under half of the loss comes from unresolved V genes, and the rest has no known cause. The V and J calls and the clone size are those of that table, but D and trimming were determined from the DNA. Present in this sample are about 170,000 clones, about nine tenths of which were seen just once. The top ten hold approximately 10% of the sample.

This specimen comes from a study of radiation and T cells in renal cell carcinoma (dated by TCRdb to about 2020). At the level of the whole study: TCR beta sequencing covered approximately 50 samples in total, comprising approximately 26 tumors and some 27 peripheral blood samples. The final blood draw took place at 4 weeks after radiation, the same time as nephrectomy. A total of approximately 4 million unique CDR3 nucleotide sequences, encoding around 2.7 million unique CDR3 amino acid sequences, were found across all 55 or so samples.

On the study overall, not on this receptor specifically: Effects of radiation dose or scheduling on the TCR repertoire could not be addressed with the single-armed trial design. Because pretreatment tumor biopsies were not available, the baseline intratumoral presence of clonotypes could not be determined. In blood, the top tumor clonotypes increased between baseline and 2 weeks post-radiation and then shrank by 4 weeks, which suggests that tumor-resident clones expanded only transiently. Changes in the blood repertoire were not tracked past 4 weeks after treatment.

The specimen comprised blood, sampled from a patient whose treatment included radiotherapy and nephrectomy. The receptor was isolated from a woman aged 45-60 years with renal cell carcinoma.

The CDR3 amino acid sequence is: CASSSHPEVLNEKLFF. Here is the DNA: TGCGCCAGCAGCTCACATCCTGAGGTACTTAATGAAAAACTGTTTTTT. The chain is assembled from TRBV5-1 and TRBJ1-4; the D gene is not confidently resolved. The CDR3 has 16 amino acids, counting the end cysteine and phenylalanine. Solely the CDR3 DNA is kept, with 48 bases framed from the first base. Relative to germline, V is 3 bases shorter and J is 4 bases shorter, with 16 bases between their ends. CDR1 SGHRS and CDR2 YFSETQ are derived from the germline V gene. With the rest looked up from the reference TRBV5-1 and TRBJ1-4 genes rather than sequenced, the full variable domain is KAGVTQTPRYLIKTRGQQVTLSCSPISGHRSVSWYQQTPGQGLQFLFEYFSETQRNKGNFPGRFSGRQFSNSRSEMNVSTLELGDSALYLCASSSHPEVLNEKLFFGSGTQLSVL.